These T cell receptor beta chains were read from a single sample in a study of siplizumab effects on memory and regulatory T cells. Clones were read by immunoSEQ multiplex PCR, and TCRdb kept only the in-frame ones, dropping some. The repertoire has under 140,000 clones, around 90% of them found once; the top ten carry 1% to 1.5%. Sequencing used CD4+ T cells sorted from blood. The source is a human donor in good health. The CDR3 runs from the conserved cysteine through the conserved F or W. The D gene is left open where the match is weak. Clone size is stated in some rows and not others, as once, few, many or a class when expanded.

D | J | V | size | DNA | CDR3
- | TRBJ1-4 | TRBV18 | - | TGTGCCAGCTCACCTTCACGGACTAATGAAAAACTGTTTTTT | CASSPSRTNEKLFF
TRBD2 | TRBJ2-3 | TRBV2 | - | TGTGCCAGCAGAGTAGCGGGGGGGACAGATACGCAGTATTTT | CASRVAGGTDTQYF
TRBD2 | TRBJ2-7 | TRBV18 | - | TGTGCCAGCTCACCGGGACTAGCGGATTACGAGCAGTACTTC | CASSPGLADYEQYF
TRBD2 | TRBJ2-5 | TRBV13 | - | TGTGCCAGCAGCGAGGCTTCCCTAAGCGGGGGCACCGGGGAGACCCAGTACTTC | CASSEASLSGGTGETQYF
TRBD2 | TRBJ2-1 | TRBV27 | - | TGTGCCAGCAGTTCCGCTAGCGGCAATGAGCAGTTCTTC | CASSSASGNEQFF
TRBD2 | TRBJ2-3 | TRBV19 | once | TGTGCCAGTAGTATCGGTCAGGCGTTAGGGACTAGGACAGATACGCAGTATTTT | CASSIGQALGTRTDTQYF
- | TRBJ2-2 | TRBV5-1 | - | TGCGCCAGCAGCAATAATGGAGGGGAGCTGTTTTTT | CASSNNGGELFF
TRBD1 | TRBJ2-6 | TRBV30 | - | TGTGCCTGGTTCCGGGACAGGGGGCGATCTGGGGCCAACGTCCTGACTTTC | CAWFRDRGRSGANVLTF
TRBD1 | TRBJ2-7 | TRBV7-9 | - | TGTGCCAGCAGCTTAGGGACAGGCGCTTACGAGCAGTACTTC | CASSLGTGAYEQYF
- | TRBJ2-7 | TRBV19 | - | TGTGCCAGTAGTAGGCTTAGCTCCTACGAGCAGTACTTC | CASSRLSSYEQYF
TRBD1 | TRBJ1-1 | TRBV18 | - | TGTGCCAGCTCACTCGGGACAGGGGGCCCAGCAGAAGCTTTCTTT | CASSLGTGGPAEAFF
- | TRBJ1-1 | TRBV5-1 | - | TGCGCCAGCAGCTTCCACGGGGGGCCGATCACTGAAGCTTTCTTT | CASSFHGGPITEAFF
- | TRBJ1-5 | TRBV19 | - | TGTGCCAGTAGCTCGAGGCCGGGACAGCCCCAGCATTTT | CASSSRPGQPQHF
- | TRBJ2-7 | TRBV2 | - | TGTGCCAGCAGTGAATACGAGCAGTACTTC | CASSEYEQYF
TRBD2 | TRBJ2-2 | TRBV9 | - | TGTGCCAGCAGCGTAGATTTAGCGGGAGATAACACCGGGGAGCTGTTTTTT | CASSVDLAGDNTGELFF
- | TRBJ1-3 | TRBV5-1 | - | TGCGCCAGCAGCTTGGTACCAGGACTTGGAAACACCATATATTTT | CASSLVPGLGNTIYF
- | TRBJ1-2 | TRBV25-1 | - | TGTGCCAGCAGTGAATTTGGGGAGCTGGGCTACACCTTC | CASSEFGELGYTF
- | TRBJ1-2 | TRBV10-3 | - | TGTGCCATCAGTGAGACGGGACCTTCCCCTAACTATGGCTACACCTTC | CAISETGPSPNYGYTF
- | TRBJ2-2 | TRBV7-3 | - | TGTGCCAGCAGCTTAAGTCGGGATACGAACACCGGGGAGCTGTTTTTT | CASSLSRDTNTGELFF
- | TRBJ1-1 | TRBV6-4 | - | TGTGCCAGCAAAGTACAGCCGAACACTGAAGCTTTCTTT | CASKVQPNTEAFF
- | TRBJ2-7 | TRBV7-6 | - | TGTGCCAGCAGCAATTACGACGAGCAGTACTTC | CASSNYDEQYF
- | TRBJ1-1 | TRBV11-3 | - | TGTGCCAGCAGCCCGGACGGGGTGAACACTGAAGCTTTCTTT | CASSPDGVNTEAFF
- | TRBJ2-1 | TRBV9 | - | TGTGCCAGCAGCGTCTGGGAGTATGGCAATGAGCAGTTCTTC | CASSVWEYGNEQFF
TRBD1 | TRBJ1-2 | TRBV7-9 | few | TGTGCCAGCAGCTTAGAAGTCGACAGGGATGGCTACACCTTC | CASSLEVDRDGYTF
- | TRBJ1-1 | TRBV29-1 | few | TGCAGCGTCCAAGGCCAGGCGAACACTGAAGCTTTCTTT | CSVQGQANTEAFF